Sequencing of this T cell receptor beta chain was carried out in a study of cytomegalovirus exposure and HLA in healthy donors. Trimming stripped 3 bases from V and 6 bases from J, with 20 bases between. Germline V gene data show CDR1 as LNHDA and CDR2 as SQIVND (reference sequence). This CDR3 region has 16 residues. It was with 60 Vbeta and 13 Jbeta primers that the PCR ran. TCRdb keeps only in-frame clones here, not all; method: immunoSEQ multiplex PCR. The data show about 150,000 clones, with around 74% seen just once and about 3% held by the top ten. The chain combines TRBV19 with TRBJ1-2, with TRBD1 as a possible D gene (5 bases). This TCR was sampled from a man between 18 and 29 years old in good health and CMV-seronegative. Material: PBMCs. This chain's CDR3 is CASSIFFAGEGHGYTF. The CDR3 DNA reads TGTGCCAGTAGTATTTTTTTTGCTGGGGAGGGGCATGGCTACACCTTC.